Below, 8 T cell receptor beta chains from the same sample are listed, as sequenced in a study of blood T cell repertoires in COVID-19. Measured with immunoSEQ multiplex PCR; TCRdb has only the in-frame clones, and not every one. The sample consists of about 43,000 clones, approximately 90% of them appearing once. The specimen sequenced was peripheral blood. These receptors came from a man in his forties with COVID-19, enrolled during active disease.

CDR3 region: CASSPTGGRIYGYTF. The DNA of the CDR3 is TGTGCCAGCAGTCCGACGGGGGGACGGATCTATGGCTACACCTTC. J is TRBJ1-2 and V is TRBV25-1, with D maybe TRBD1 (5 bases). The CDR3 is made up of 15 amino acids. The germline V gene has CDR1 MGHDK and CDR2 SYGVNS. The ends were cut back, 5 bases at V and 4 bases at J, with 17 bases in the middle.

The chain links TRBV7-9 to TRBJ2-1; D uncertain. The V end was cut by 4 bases, the J end by 7 bases, with 8 bases between. This CDR3 comprises 12 residues. The germline V gene has CDR1 SEHNR and CDR2 FQNEAQ (reference sequence). In DNA, the CDR3 is TGTGCCAGCAGCTACTCTTATAATGAGCAGTTCTTC. Its translation: CASSYSYNEQFF.

V is TRBV11-2 and J is TRBJ2-2, with 8 bases fitting TRBD1. The CDR3 extends over 15 amino acids. With V trimmed by 5 bases and J by 6 bases, 8 bases remained unmatched. Germline V gene lookup returns CDR1 SGHAT and CDR2 FQNNGV. The CDR3 is CASSPRQGWAGELFF. CDR3 nucleotides: TGTGCCAGCAGCCCCAGACAGGGGTGGGCCGGGGAGCTGTTTTTT.

This rearrangement joins TRBV13 to TRBJ2-3, with 9 positions matching TRBD2. The trim removed 4 bases at V and 3 bases at J, leaving 8 bases unmatched. Germline assignment: CDR1 PRHDT and CDR2 FYEKMQ (reference sequence). The CDR3 contains 16 residues. The CDR3: CASSSLNSGGTDTQYF. As DNA, the CDR3 is TGTGCCAGCAGCTCTCTGAATAGCGGGGGAACAGATACGCAGTATTTT.

The chain joins TRBV24-1 to TRBJ2-7, with D hard to call. Trimming removed 9 bases from V and 2 bases from J, with 19 bases in between. CDR3 length: 15 amino acids. The germline V gene encodes CDR1 KGHDR and CDR2 SFDVKD. CDR3 sequence: CATQVWPSYPYEQYF. The CDR3 DNA follows: TGTGCCACCCAGGTTTGGCCATCGTATCCCTACGAGCAGTACTTC.

This clone came up once. The chain uses TRBV5-1 and TRBJ2-7; weak D call: TRBD1 (6 bases). Per germline, CDR1 SGHRS and CDR2 YFSETQ. V shed 2 bases and J shed 4 bases, with 16 bases lying between them. This CDR3 has 15 residues. CDR3 nucleotide sequence: TGCGCCAGCAGCTTAATCCTCGGGACAATTTACGAGCAGTACTTC. Translated, it gives CASSLILGTIYEQYF.

The chain is built from TRBV12-3 or TRBV12-4 and TRBJ1-1; 9 nucleotides line up with TRBD1. Unmatched junction bases numbered 3, after V lost 6 bases and J lost 7 bases. The CDR3 loop spans 12 amino acids. CDR3 in DNA: TGTGCCAGCAGCCTGGGACAGGGTGAAGCTTTCTTT. The encoded protein is CASSLGQGEAFF.

V gene TRBV11-2 combines with J gene TRBJ2-7; 7 nucleotides agree with TRBD2. This CDR3 region has 15 residues. Germline trimming cut 6 bases from V and 0 bases from J; bases unmatched to any gene: 8. CDR1 and CDR2 from the germline V gene are SGHAT and FQNNGV. The CDR3 region is CASRGDRDYSYEQYF. DNA of the CDR3: TGTGCCAGCAGAGGGGACCGGGACTACTCCTACGAGCAGTACTTC.